This is a list of T cell receptor beta chains from one sample in a study of STAT5B mutations in CD4+ large granular lymphocyte leukemia. The method was immunoSEQ multiplex PCR; TCRdb's version includes in-frame clones alone and lacks a portion of them. The sample contains approximately 41,000 clones, over 75% of which appear only once. The sample comprised CD4+ T cells from blood buffy coats. These receptors all stem from a human donor in good health. Both conserved end residues are part of each CDR3. A D gene is named only where the DNA matches it firmly. The listing skips clone size in some rows; elsewhere it reads once, few, many or a size class.

TRBJ2-7,TRBV18,NA,TRBD1,TGTGCCAGCTCACCATTGCCGGGACAGGGGTCCTACGAGCAGTACTTC,CASSPLPGQGSYEQYF
TRBJ2-6,TRBV19,NA,NA,TGTGCCACAACCTCAGGGTCTGGGGCCAACGTCCTGACTTTC,CATTSGSGANVLTF
TRBJ2-3,TRBV10-3,NA,TRBD1,TGTGCCATCAGTGCCACCGGGACAGTTGACACAGATACGCAGTATTTT,CAISATGTVDTDTQYF
TRBJ2-7,TRBV23-1,NA,NA,TGCGCCAGCAGTCAATCGACAGGCCCACCCTCCTACGAGCAGTACTTC,CASSQSTGPPSYEQYF
TRBJ2-3,TRBV7-8,NA,TRBD2,TGTGCCAGCAGCTCCCTGGGGGGTAGCGGGAGTGGGAATACGCAGTATTTT,CASSSLGGSGSGNTQYF
TRBJ2-6,TRBV5-4,NA,NA,TGTGCCAGCAGCCCCGGGACCAACTCTGGGGCCAACGTCCTGACTTTC,CASSPGTNSGANVLTF
TRBJ2-7,TRBV6-1,NA,NA,TGTGCCAGCAGTGAGGGCCCTAACACTCGCTACGAGCAGTACTTC,CASSEGPNTRYEQYF
TRBJ2-1,TRBV6-1,NA,TRBD1,TGTGCCAGCAGTGAAGGGGGGCGGGACAGGACCTACTACAATGAGCAGTTCTTC,CASSEGGRDRTYYNEQFF
TRBJ1-1,TRBV30,NA,NA,TGTGCCTGGAAGAGGAGCAAGAACACTGAAGCTTTCTTT,CAWKRSKNTEAFF
TRBJ1-3,TRBV30,NA,TRBD1,TGTGCCTGGACCCGGGACAGGGTTTCCCTTAGCTCTGGAAACACCATATATTTT,CAWTRDRVSLSSGNTIYF
TRBJ1-2,TRBV28,once,TRBD1,TGTGCCAGAAACAGGGGCCCTAACTATGGCTACACCTTC,CARNRGPNYGYTF
TRBJ2-3,TRBV19,NA,TRBD2,TGTGCCAGTAGTGATTTAGCGGGTGCGGATACGCAGTATTTT,CASSDLAGADTQYF
TRBJ2-4,TRBV10-3,once,NA,TGTGCCATCAGTGAGTCGGGACCCTTTTCTTCGCTTCAGTACTTC,CAISESGPFSSLQYF
TRBJ2-1,TRBV9,once,TRBD2,TGTGCCAGCAGCGTAGGGACTAGCGGATACAATGAGCAGTTCTTC,CASSVGTSGYNEQFF
TRBJ2-2,TRBV7-3,NA,NA,TGTGCCAGCAGCTCTACAGCTGCGAACACCGGGGAGCTGTTTTTT,CASSSTAANTGELFF
TRBJ2-7,TRBV12-5,NA,NA,TGTGCTAGTGGTTCTTGGGGTGGACTTTCCTACGAGCAGTACTTC,CASGSWGGLSYEQYF
TRBJ2-5,TRBV11-2,NA,NA,TGTGCCAGCAGCGCGGGACAGAGAGAGACCCAGTACTTC,CASSAGQRETQYF
TRBJ2-5,TRBV10-3,NA,NA,TGTGCCATTCAGGAGAGGGTCCAAGAGACCCAGTACTTC,CAIQERVQETQYF
TRBJ2-1,TRBV19,NA,TRBD2,TGTGCCAGTAGTATAGACAGAGCCGGGACTAGCGGGATCAATGAGCAGTTCTTC,CASSIDRAGTSGINEQFF
TRBJ1-3,TRBV9,NA,NA,TGTGCCAGCAGCATCAGTCCCGGGACTACCCCAGAGGATCCTGGAAACACCATATATTTT,CASSISPGTTPEDPGNTIYF
TRBJ1-1,TRBV5-1,few,NA,TGCGCCAGCAGCGTAGGTGACACTGAAGCTTTCTTT,CASSVGDTEAFF
TRBJ1-5,TRBV28,NA,NA,TGTGCCAGCAGTTTAGACAGCAATCAGCCCCAGCATTTT,CASSLDSNQPQHF
TRBJ1-1,TRBV19,NA,NA,TGTGCCACCTCAATTTCGACAGGCCTTGAAGCTTTCTTT,CATSISTGLEAFF
TRBJ2-1,TRBV5-6,NA,TRBD2,TGTGTCTCCTGGCGGGAGGGCCCCTACAATGAGCAGTTCTTC,CVSWREGPYNEQFF
TRBJ1-4,TRBV28,NA,NA,TGTGCCAGCAGTTCACCAAACGGCGGGGAAAAACTGTTTTTT,CASSSPNGGEKLFF
TRBJ2-2,TRBV7-3,NA,TRBD1,TGTGCCAGCAGCCGGGACAGGGATGCCGGGGAGCTGTTTTTT,CASSRDRDAGELFF
TRBJ2-7,TRBV2,NA,TRBD1,TGTGCCAGCAGCCGGGACAGAGTAGGGGAGCAGTACTTC,CASSRDRVGEQYF
TRBJ2-7,TRBV6-5,NA,TRBD1,TGTGCCAGCAGTTACACTCGGGACAGGGAGCAGTACTTC,CASSYTRDREQYF
TRBJ2-7,TRBV7-2,NA,NA,TGTGCCAGCAGCCCCGACGGTCGCGGTAGCTCCTACGAGCAGTACTTC,CASSPDGRGSSYEQYF
TRBJ1-3,TRBV7-9,NA,NA,TGTGCCAGCAGCCTCACCGGGGCAAACTCTGGAAACACCATATATTTT,CASSLTGANSGNTIYF
TRBJ2-6,TRBV29-1,once,NA,TGCAGCGTTGAACTGGGGGGCGAGGGTACTGGGGCCAACGTCCTGACTTTC,CSVELGGEGTGANVLTF
TRBJ2-3,TRBV19,NA,NA,TGTGCCAGTAGTATGTATGCCCAGATTCTCTCGCTAGATACGCAGTATTTT,CASSMYAQILSLDTQYF
TRBJ2-3,TRBV4-3,NA,TRBD2,TGCGCCAGCAGCCAAGATCCCCCGAGCGGGAGGTCCTACACAGATACGCAGTATTTT,CASSQDPPSGRSYTDTQYF
TRBJ1-1,TRBV6-5,NA,NA,TGTGCCAGCAGACTTTCCCAGGGGGAAGCTTTCTTT,CASRLSQGEAFF
TRBJ2-1,TRBV7-2,once,NA,TGTGCCAGCAGGTCCAAGCGGAGCTCCTACAATGAGCAGTTCTTC,CASRSKRSSYNEQFF
TRBJ2-1,TRBV9,NA,TRBD2,TGTGCCAGCAGCGTAGAGGGACTAGGATATAATGAGCAGTTCTTC,CASSVEGLGYNEQFF
TRBJ2-7,TRBV28,NA,TRBD2,TGTGCCAGCAGTCCCGGGGGGGCCCCCTACGAGCAGTACTTC,CASSPGGAPYEQYF
TRBJ2-7,TRBV5-1,NA,TRBD1,TGCGCCAGCAGGACGGGACAGCAATACGAGCAGTACTTC,CASRTGQQYEQYF
TRBJ1-3,TRBV6-5,NA,NA,TGTGCCAGCAGTTACGGCAATGTGGCTTATGGAAACACCATATATTTT,CASSYGNVAYGNTIYF
TRBJ1-3,TRBV9,NA,NA,TGTGCCAGCAGCGTTCGGGGGTCTGGAAACACCATATATTTT,CASSVRGSGNTIYF
TRBJ2-7,TRBV10-3,NA,NA,TGTGCCATCAGTGAGTCGAATGGCTACGAGCAGTACTTC,CAISESNGYEQYF
TRBJ1-3,TRBV27,NA,TRBD1,TGTGCCAGCAGTTCCGGGACAGGGGGAGTTCGAGGTGGAAACACCATATATTTT,CASSSGTGGVRGGNTIYF
TRBJ1-5,TRBV19,NA,NA,TGTGCCAGTAGTATAGTGCAGGGCAATCAGCCCCAGCATTTT,CASSIVQGNQPQHF